One and the same sample provided the 14 T cell receptor beta chains below, sequenced in a study of technical replicates of blood from a few donors. Sequencing used immunoSEQ multiplex PCR; TCRdb keeps in-frame clones, though not all of them. The table lists about 97,000 clones, 96% of them singletons. The sample was T cells isolated from PBMCs. These TCRs come from a human donor in good health.

The rearrangement joins TRBV28 to TRBJ1-1, with D possibly matching TRBD1 (6 bases). The V end was cut by 5 bases, the J end by 5 bases, with 21 bases between. Germline V gene data show CDR1 as MDHEN and CDR2 as SYDVKM. The CDR3 is made up of 16 amino acids. The chain's CDR3 is CASSTPGRGWGTEAFF. CDR3 bases: TGTGCCAGCAGTACACCAGGCAGGGGTTGGGGGACTGAAGCTTTCTTT.

This CDR3 reads CASSFRGYIDTQYF. CDR3 DNA: TGTGCCAGCAGTTTTAGAGGGTACATTGATACGCAGTATTTT. The chain couples TRBV27 to TRBJ2-3, with D maybe TRBD2 (5 bases). The CDR3 extends over 14 amino acids. V lost 3 bases to trimming and J lost 6 bases, with 13 bases between them. Germline V gene lookup returns CDR1 MNHEY and CDR2 SMNVEV (reference sequence).

This chain links TRBV21-1 with TRBJ1-1; the D call in the table, TRBD1, was not verified against the DNA. TRBV21-1 is annotated as a pseudogene. The CDR3 extends over 16 amino acids. The CDR3 DNA follows: TGTGCCAGCAGCAAAGGGACAGGGGGCGCGAACACTGAAGCTTTCTTT. Translation gives CASSKGTGGANTEAFF.

This clone is a singleton in its sample. This chain links TRBV5-1 with TRBJ2-5; D not certain. Germline V gives CDR1 SGHRS, CDR2 YFSETQ. This CDR3 is built from 14 residues. Trimming took off 0 bases at V and 2 bases at J, with 8 bases between the two ends. CDR3 nucleotides: TGCGCCAGCAGCTTGGATCAGGTACAAGAGACCCAGTACTTC. Protein sequence: CASSLDQVQETQYF.

This rearrangement joins TRBV4-1 to TRBJ2-1; 8 nucleotides line up with TRBD2. Trimming cost V 0 bases and J 8 bases; bases outside gene matches: 6. The CDR3 has 15 amino acids. CDR1 is MGHRA and CDR2 is YSYEKL in the germline V gene. The chain's CDR3 is CASSQEGLVGDEQFF. DNA for the CDR3: TGCGCCAGCAGCCAAGAGGGACTAGTGGGGGATGAGCAGTTCTTC.

This clone is a singleton in its sample. This sequence joins TRBV28 and TRBJ2-7; tentatively, D is TRBD2 (5 bases). The CDR3 has 15 amino acids. The V end was cut by 6 bases, the J end by 0 bases, with 15 bases between. Germline CDR1 and CDR2: MDHEN and SYDVKM. The CDR3 sequence is CASRRPLGNSYEQYF. CDR3 DNA: TGTGCCAGCAGAAGGCCGCTCGGGAACTCCTACGAGCAGTACTTC.

V is TRBV7-3 and J is TRBJ2-5; D possibly corresponds to TRBD2 (6 bases). The CDR3 sequence is 17 residues long. Trimming shortened V by 1 base and J by 5 bases, and 20 bases separated the two germline ends. Looked up from germline, CDR1 is SGHTA and CDR2 is FQGTGA. CDR3 nucleotides: TGTGCCAGCAGCTTAATGGGGCGGGGCCCGGGGGTCGAGACCCAGTACTTC. This gives the protein CASSLMGRGPGVETQYF.

This clone showed up just a few times. In DNA, the CDR3 is TGTGCCAGCAGCACCAGACAGGGAATGTCCGAGCAGTACTTC. This codes for CASSTRQGMSEQYF. This sequence joins TRBV13 and TRBJ2-7; 7 positions match TRBD1. Germline V lookup: CDR1 PRHDT, CDR2 FYEKMQ (reference sequence). The CDR3 totals 14 residues. V lost 5 bases to trimming and J lost 6 bases; unmatched junction nucleotides: 10.

The V call is TRBV28, the J call TRBJ1-5; D is perhaps TRBD1 (6 bases). CDR1 and CDR2 (germline): MDHEN, SYDVKM. The CDR3 has 15 amino acids. CDR3 sequence (DNA): TGTGCGGGAGGGGGAGATATTTTTAGCAATCAGCCCCAGCATTTT. Its protein is CAGGGDIFSNQPQHF.

This clone showed up just once. The CDR3: CASSIPGVYNEQFF. In DNA, the CDR3 is TGTGCCAGTAGTATCCCGGGTGTATACAATGAGCAGTTCTTC. This chain links TRBV19 with TRBJ2-1; no clear D gene. This CDR3 is built from 14 residues. Germline V gene data show CDR1 as LNHDA and CDR2 as SQIVND (reference sequence). V was clipped by 3 bases and J by 4 bases, with 10 bases between them.

The chain couples TRBV15 to TRBJ1-1; 8 bases fit TRBD1. Germline CDR1 is LNHNV and CDR2 is YYDKDF (reference sequence). This CDR3 has 13 residues. V dropped 10 bases and J dropped 5; count of bases not matched to a gene: 9. The CDR3 reads CAIGQGAWTEAFF. CDR3 nucleotide sequence: TGTGCCATTGGGCAGGGGGCTTGGACTGAAGCTTTCTTT.

V usage is TRBV27 and J usage is TRBJ2-1; 10 bases are shared with TRBD2. The J segment lost 4 bases and the V segment lost 6 bases, leaving 6 bases of the junction unmatched. The CDR3 totals 15 residues. Germline V gene lookup returns CDR1 MNHEY and CDR2 SMNVEV (reference sequence). The CDR3 nucleotides are TGTGCCAGCAGGCCTAGCGGGAGAGGATACAATGAGCAGTTCTTC. The encoded protein is CASRPSGRGYNEQFF.

The V and J genes are TRBV6-6 and TRBJ1-5; perhaps TRBD1 as D (5 bases). The CDR3 contains 16 residues. Trimming stripped 1 base from V and 3 bases from J, with 13 bases between. The germline gives CDR1 MNHNY, CDR2 SVGAGI (reference sequence). In DNA, the CDR3 is TGTGCCAGCAGTTACTTCCTGACAGCAGACAATCAGCCCCAGCATTTT. Amino acids: CASSYFLTADNQPQHF.

V is TRBV19 and J is TRBJ2-3, with 10 bases identical to TRBD2. Unmatched junction bases numbered 5, after V lost 1 base and J lost 4 bases. Per the germline V gene, CDR1 is LNHDA and CDR2 is SQIVND (reference sequence). The CDR3 is made up of 16 amino acids. For the CDR3, the DNA is TGTGCCAGTAGTATAGTGAGCGGGGGGGCCCCAGATACGCAGTATTTT. Its protein product is CASSIVSGGAPDTQYF.